The rows below give T cell receptor beta chains drawn from one sample of a study of cytomegalovirus exposure and HLA in healthy donors. The assay was immunoSEQ multiplex PCR, and TCRdb's table has in-frame clones only and misses some. This table holds roughly 120,000 clones, about 8.5% found once. The specimen sequenced was PBMCs. The receptors come from a man in his forties or fifties in good health and CMV-seronegative. Both conserved end residues are part of each CDR3. D genes are given only for firm matches. Some rows have no size entry. The others give once, few or many, or a class for an expanded clone.

d_call: .
v_call: TRBV5-1
clone_size: .
cdr3_length: 18
j_call: TRBJ2-7
cdr3_aa: CASSLGEAGRTTLYEQYF
cdr3_nt: TGCGCCAGCAGCTTGGGGGAGGCAGGCCGAACGACCCTTTACGAGCAGTACTTC

d_call: .
v_call: TRBV11-2
clone_size: few
cdr3_length: 15
j_call: TRBJ1-1
cdr3_aa: CASSASLGPYVEAFF
cdr3_nt: TGTGCCAGCAGCGCATCGCTTGGGCCCTATGTGGAAGCTTTCTTT

d_call: TRBD1
v_call: TRBV11-2
clone_size: few
cdr3_length: 16
j_call: TRBJ2-5
cdr3_aa: CASSLVPGGVGETQYF
cdr3_nt: TGTGCCAGCAGCTTAGTCCCAGGGGGAGTGGGGGAGACCCAGTACTTC

d_call: .
v_call: TRBV6-1
clone_size: .
cdr3_length: 14
j_call: TRBJ1-3
cdr3_aa: CASTPWSSGNTIYF
cdr3_nt: TGTGCCAGCACCCCGTGGAGCTCTGGAAACACCATATATTTT

d_call: .
v_call: TRBV9
clone_size: few
cdr3_length: 13
j_call: TRBJ1-1
cdr3_aa: CASSEQGNTEAFF
cdr3_nt: TGTGCCAGCAGCGAACAGGGGAACACTGAAGCTTTCTTT

d_call: .
v_call: TRBV30
clone_size: few
cdr3_length: 13
j_call: TRBJ1-1
cdr3_aa: CATHRQLNTEAFF
cdr3_nt: TGTGCCACTCATAGACAGCTGAACACTGAAGCTTTCTTT

d_call: TRBD1
v_call: TRBV7-9
clone_size: .
cdr3_length: 15
j_call: TRBJ1-6
cdr3_aa: CASSLGDRMNSPLHF
cdr3_nt: TGTGCCAGCAGCTTAGGGGACAGGATGAATTCACCCCTCCACTTT

d_call: TRBD1
v_call: TRBV23-1
clone_size: .
cdr3_length: 17
j_call: TRBJ2-1
cdr3_aa: CASSQPRTGGNYNEQFF
cdr3_nt: TGCGCCAGCAGTCAACCGAGGACAGGGGGGAACTACAATGAGCAGTTCTTC

d_call: .
v_call: TRBV18
clone_size: .
cdr3_length: 12
j_call: TRBJ2-1
cdr3_aa: CASSPAGDEQFF
cdr3_nt: TGTGCCAGCTCACCAGCGGGTGATGAGCAGTTCTTC

d_call: .
v_call: TRBV2
clone_size: .
cdr3_length: 16
j_call: TRBJ1-4
cdr3_aa: CASTASITATNEKLFF
cdr3_nt: TGTGCCAGCACCGCCAGCATTACAGCAACTAATGAAAAACTGTTTTTT

d_call: .
v_call: TRBV30
clone_size: few
cdr3_length: 14
j_call: TRBJ2-7
cdr3_aa: CAWSALGFSYEQYF
cdr3_nt: TGTGCCTGGAGTGCCCTCGGTTTTTCCTACGAGCAGTACTTC

d_call: TRBD1
v_call: TRBV4-1
clone_size: .
cdr3_length: 16
j_call: TRBJ1-1
cdr3_aa: CASSQEFGDRGPEAFF
cdr3_nt: TGCGCCAGCAGCCAAGAGTTTGGGGACAGGGGTCCTGAAGCTTTCTTT

d_call: TRBD2
v_call: TRBV15
clone_size: .
cdr3_length: 15
j_call: TRBJ2-7
cdr3_aa: CATSRDQGGFNEQYF
cdr3_nt: TGTGCCACCAGCAGAGATCAGGGAGGGTTTAACGAGCAGTACTTC

d_call: .
v_call: TRBV5-8
clone_size: .
cdr3_length: 16
j_call: TRBJ1-5
cdr3_aa: CASSLEGTRTRRPQHF
cdr3_nt: TGTGCCAGCAGCTTGGAAGGGACAAGGACCCGTCGGCCCCAGCATTTT

d_call: TRBD2
v_call: TRBV19
clone_size: .
cdr3_length: 14
j_call: TRBJ2-2
cdr3_aa: CAAQWGGGTGELFF
cdr3_nt: TGTGCCGCCCAGTGGGGGGGAGGTACCGGGGAGCTGTTTTTT

d_call: .
v_call: TRBV18
clone_size: few
cdr3_length: 15
j_call: TRBJ2-2
cdr3_aa: CASSLDGSLTGELFF
cdr3_nt: TGTGCCAGCTCCCTAGACGGATCCCTCACCGGGGAGCTGTTTTTT

d_call: TRBD2
v_call: TRBV10-3
clone_size: few
cdr3_length: 16
j_call: TRBJ2-3
cdr3_aa: CAAARDVSGGTDTQYF
cdr3_nt: TGTGCCGCCGCTAGAGATGTTAGCGGGGGGACAGATACGCAGTATTTT

d_call: .
v_call: TRBV2
clone_size: .
cdr3_length: 13
j_call: TRBJ2-5
cdr3_aa: CASQRGGAETQYF
cdr3_nt: TGTGCCAGCCAAAGGGGGGGCGCAGAGACCCAGTACTTC

d_call: .
v_call: TRBV19
clone_size: few
cdr3_length: 14
j_call: TRBJ1-3
cdr3_aa: CASSTSGVANTIYF
cdr3_nt: TGTGCCAGTAGTACCTCAGGGGTGGCAAACACCATATATTTT

d_call: TRBD1
v_call: TRBV4-3
clone_size: few
cdr3_length: 15
j_call: TRBJ1-2
cdr3_aa: CASSPRDRGAYGYTF
cdr3_nt: TGCGCCAGCAGCCCCCGGGACAGGGGAGCCTATGGCTACACCTTC

d_call: .
v_call: TRBV29-1
clone_size: .
cdr3_length: 15
j_call: TRBJ2-1
cdr3_aa: CSVVSDFRAYNEQFF
cdr3_nt: TGCAGCGTGGTATCTGACTTCCGCGCCTACAATGAGCAGTTCTTC

d_call: TRBD1
v_call: TRBV5-1
clone_size: .
cdr3_length: 14
j_call: TRBJ2-7
cdr3_aa: CASSFRDRGHEQYF
cdr3_nt: TGCGCCAGCAGCTTTCGGGACAGGGGCCACGAGCAGTACTTC

d_call: .
v_call: TRBV6-1
clone_size: few
cdr3_length: 15
j_call: TRBJ2-7
cdr3_aa: CASSEMARGSYEQYF
cdr3_nt: TGTGCCAGCAGTGAAATGGCCAGGGGATCCTACGAGCAGTACTTC

d_call: .
v_call: TRBV5-1
clone_size: .
cdr3_length: 13
j_call: TRBJ1-1
cdr3_aa: CASSLAENTEAFF
cdr3_nt: TGCGCCAGCAGCTTAGCCGAGAACACTGAAGCTTTCTTT

d_call: TRBD1
v_call: TRBV5-1
clone_size: few
cdr3_length: 15
j_call: TRBJ2-1
cdr3_aa: CASSPGQGSYNEQFF
cdr3_nt: TGCGCCAGCAGCCCCGGACAGGGATCCTACAATGAGCAGTTCTTC

d_call: TRBD2
v_call: TRBV27
clone_size: few
cdr3_length: 15
j_call: TRBJ2-2
cdr3_aa: CASSFLAGSHGELFF
cdr3_nt: TGTGCCAGCAGTTTCTTAGCGGGGTCCCATGGGGAGCTGTTTTTT

d_call: .
v_call: TRBV6-1
clone_size: .
cdr3_length: 13
j_call: TRBJ1-1
cdr3_aa: CASSALGGTEAFF
cdr3_nt: TGTGCCAGCAGTGCACTAGGTGGGACTGAAGCTTTCTTT